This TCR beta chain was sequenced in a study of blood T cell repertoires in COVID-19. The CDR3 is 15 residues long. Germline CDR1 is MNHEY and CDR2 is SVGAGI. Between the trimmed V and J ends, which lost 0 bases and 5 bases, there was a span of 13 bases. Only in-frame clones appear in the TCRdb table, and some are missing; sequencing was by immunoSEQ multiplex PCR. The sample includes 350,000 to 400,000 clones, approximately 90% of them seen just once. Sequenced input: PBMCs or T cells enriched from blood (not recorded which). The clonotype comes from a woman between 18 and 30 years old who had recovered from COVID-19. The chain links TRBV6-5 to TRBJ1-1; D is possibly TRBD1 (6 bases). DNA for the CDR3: TGTGCCAGCAGTTACTCGCGGGGGCTCGGAACTGAAGCTTTCTTT. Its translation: CASSYSRGLGTEAFF.